The 10 T cell receptor beta chains below all came from one sample that was sequenced in a study of long-term antiretroviral therapy in people with HIV. The libraries were made with immunoSEQ v3.0 at survey level. Sequenced by immunoSEQ multiplex PCR; TCRdb stores in-frame clones only, minus some. Of 39,000 or so clones in the sample, over 75% were seen once. The source was unsorted PBMCs, collected 0.6 years after starting antiretroviral therapy. The receptor source for this set is a young man with HIV.

This clone appeared a few times. This rearrangement joins TRBV19 to TRBJ1-5, with a tentative D call TRBD1 (6 bases). The CDR3 has 13 amino acids. Between the trimmed V and J ends, which lost 5 bases and 7 bases, there was a span of 12 bases. Germline CDR1 is LNHDA and CDR2 is SQIVND (reference sequence). The CDR3 sequence is CASSEQGSQPQHF. The CDR3 nucleotides read TGTGCCAGTAGTGAACAGGGAAGCCAGCCCCAGCATTTT. The full variable domain, completed using reference TRBV19 and TRBJ1-5, is DGGITQSPKYLFRKEGQNVTLSCEQNLNHDAMYWYRQDPGQGLRLIYYSQIVNDFQKGDIAEGYSVSREKKESFPLTVTSAQKNPTAFYLCASSEQGSQPQHFGDGTRLSIL.

V gene TRBV7-9 combines with J gene TRBJ2-7; 8 nucleotides align to TRBD1. This CDR3 has 15 amino acids. V was pared by 4 bases and J by 3 bases, with 8 bases of the junction left unmatched. Germline V gene sequence: CDR1 SEHNR, CDR2 FQNEAQ (reference sequence). CDR3 amino acids: CASSSPGQAYYEQYF. CDR3 sequence (DNA): TGTGCCAGCAGCTCTCCGGGACAGGCGTACTACGAGCAGTACTTC.

The J gene is TRBJ1-2, the V gene TRBV7-9, with a tentative D call TRBD1 (5 bases). The V gene lost 5 bases and the J gene lost 10 bases, with 14 bases spanning the gap. CDR3 length: 12 amino acids. CDR1 and CDR2 (germline): SEHNR, FQNEAQ (reference sequence). The DNA of the CDR3 is TGTGCCAGCAGCCAAACGCAGGGTTTCTACACCTTC. Encoded protein: CASSQTQGFYTF.

This chain connects TRBV6-1 to TRBJ1-2; 7 bases fit TRBD1. CDR3 length equals 14 residues. V trimming: 5 bases; J trimming: 2 bases; junction bases outside the gene matches: 5. Germline loops: CDR1 MNHNS, CDR2 SASEGT. CDR3 DNA sequence: TGTGCCAGCAGTAGTCGACAGGGCAACTATGGCTACACCTTC. Its protein product is CASSSRQGNYGYTF.

This clone was recorded a few times. The V and J genes are TRBV2 and TRBJ2-5; 9 nucleotides agree with TRBD1. CDR3 size: 15 residues. Germline trimming cut 7 bases from V and 2 bases from J; bases unmatched to any gene: 8. Germline V lookup: CDR1 SNHLY, CDR2 FYNNEI. The CDR3 reads CASMGQGGIQETQYF. The CDR3 DNA follows: TGTGCCAGCATGGGACAGGGTGGCATACAAGAGACCCAGTACTTC.

The rearrangement uses TRBV4-2 and TRBJ2-7; D gene uncertain. V gave up 3 bases and J gave up 0 bases, with 6 bases separating them. Germline V gene data show CDR1 as LGHNA and CDR2 as YNFKEQ. This CDR3 comprises 13 residues. In nucleotides, the CDR3 is TGTGCCAGCAGCCAGACTCCCTCCTACGAGCAGTACTTC. Translated: CASSQTPSYEQYF.

The CDR3 protein is CASSLVRLQNTEAFF. As DNA, the CDR3 is TGTGCCAGCAGCTTAGTCCGACTTCAGAACACTGAAGCTTTCTTT. V is TRBV11-2 and J is TRBJ1-1; D unresolved. Germline loops: CDR1 SGHAT, CDR2 FQNNGV. V lost 1 base, J lost 1 base, and 10 bases lay in between. The CDR3 consists of 15 residues.

In its sample, this clone was seen once. The chain's CDR3 is CSVDLGETQYF. The CDR3 DNA reads TGCAGCGTTGATCTGGGGGAGACCCAGTACTTC. The chain employs TRBV29-1 and TRBJ2-5, with unresolved D. Germline values: CDR1 SQVTM, CDR2 ANQGSEA. The CDR3 consists of 11 residues. V lost 3 bases and J lost 5, with 7 bases in between.

This clone was detected only a few times. The chain carries TRBV2 and TRBJ2-7, with TRBD2 matching 8 bases. This CDR3 has 14 amino acids. With 2 bases clipped from V and 7 bases from J, the junction kept 7 bases outside the gene matches. Per the germline V gene, CDR1 is SNHLY and CDR2 is FYNNEI. The CDR3 DNA reads as TGTGCCAGCAGTGAATCGGGAGGGCCAAGGGAGCAGTACTTC. Its translation: CASSESGGPREQYF.

This chain connects TRBV14 to TRBJ2-2, with 7 bases fitting TRBD1. V dropped 3 bases and J dropped 7; count of bases not matched to a gene: 11. The CDR3 extends over 16 amino acids. Germline assignment: CDR1 SGHDN and CDR2 FVKESK. DNA for the CDR3: TGTGCCAGCAGCCAGATTCAGGGGGTTATACGCGGGGAGCTGTTTTTT. This gives the protein CASSQIQGVIRGELFF.